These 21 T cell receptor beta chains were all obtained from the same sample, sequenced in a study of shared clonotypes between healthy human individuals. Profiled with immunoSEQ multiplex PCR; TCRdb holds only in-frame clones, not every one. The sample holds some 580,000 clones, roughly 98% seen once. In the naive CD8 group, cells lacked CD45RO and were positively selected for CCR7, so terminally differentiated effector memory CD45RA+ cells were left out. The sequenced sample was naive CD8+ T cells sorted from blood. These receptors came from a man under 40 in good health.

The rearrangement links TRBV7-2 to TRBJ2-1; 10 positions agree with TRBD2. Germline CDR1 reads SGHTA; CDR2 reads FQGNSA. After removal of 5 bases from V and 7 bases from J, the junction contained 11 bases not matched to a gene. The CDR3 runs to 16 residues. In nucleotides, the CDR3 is TGTGCCAGCAGCGAAACTAGCGGGATTAATAAGAATGAGCAGTTCTTC. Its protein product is CASSETSGINKNEQFF. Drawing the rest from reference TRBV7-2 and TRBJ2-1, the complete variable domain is GAGVSQSPSNKVTEKGKDVELRCDPISGHTALYWYRQSLGQGLEFLIYFQGNSAPDKSGLPSDRFSAERTGGSVSTLTIQRTQQEDSAVYLCASSETSGINKNEQFFGPGTRLTVL.

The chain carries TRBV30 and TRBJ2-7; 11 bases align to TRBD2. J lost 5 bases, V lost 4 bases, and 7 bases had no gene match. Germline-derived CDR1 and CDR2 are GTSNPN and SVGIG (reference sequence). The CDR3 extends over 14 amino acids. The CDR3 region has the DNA TGTGCCTGGAACCCGGGACTAGCGGAAAACGAGCAGTACTTC. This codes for CAWNPGLAENEQYF. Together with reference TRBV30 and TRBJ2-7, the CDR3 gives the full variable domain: SQTIHQWPATLVQPVGSPLSLECTVEGTSNPNLYWYRQAAGRGLQLLFYSVGIGQISSEVPQNLSASRPQDRQFILSSKKLLLSDSGFYLCAWNPGLAENEQYFGPGTRLTVT.

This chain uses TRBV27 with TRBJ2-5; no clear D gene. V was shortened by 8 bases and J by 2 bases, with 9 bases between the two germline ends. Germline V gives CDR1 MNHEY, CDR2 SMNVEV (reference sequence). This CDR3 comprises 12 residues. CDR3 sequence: CASGTNQETQYF. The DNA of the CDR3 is TGTGCCAGCGGTACGAATCAAGAGACCCAGTACTTC.

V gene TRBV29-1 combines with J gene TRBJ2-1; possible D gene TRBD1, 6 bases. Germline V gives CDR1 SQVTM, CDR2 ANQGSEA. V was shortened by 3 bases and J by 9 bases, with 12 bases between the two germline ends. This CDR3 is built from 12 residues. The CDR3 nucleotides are TGCAGCGTTGAGGGTTTAGGGGGTGAGCAGTTCTTC. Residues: CSVEGLGGEQFF.

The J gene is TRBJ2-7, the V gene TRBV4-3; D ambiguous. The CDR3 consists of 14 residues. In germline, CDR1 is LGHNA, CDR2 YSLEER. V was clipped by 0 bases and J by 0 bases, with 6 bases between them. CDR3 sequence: CASSQEWVSYEQYF. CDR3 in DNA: TGCGCCAGCAGCCAAGAGTGGGTCTCCTACGAGCAGTACTTC.

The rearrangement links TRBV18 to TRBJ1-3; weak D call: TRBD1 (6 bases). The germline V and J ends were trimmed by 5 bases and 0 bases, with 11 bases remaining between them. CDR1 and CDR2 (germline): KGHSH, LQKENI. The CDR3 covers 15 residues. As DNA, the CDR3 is TGTGCCAGCTCAGCGGACAGCCTCTCTGGAAACACCATATATTTT. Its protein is CASSADSLSGNTIYF.

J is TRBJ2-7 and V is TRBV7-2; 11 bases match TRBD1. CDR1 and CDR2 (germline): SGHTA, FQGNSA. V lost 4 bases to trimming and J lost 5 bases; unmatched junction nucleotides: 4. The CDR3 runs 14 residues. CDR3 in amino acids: CASSWRDRGDEQYF. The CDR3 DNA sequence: TGTGCCAGCAGCTGGCGGGACAGGGGGGACGAGCAGTACTTC.

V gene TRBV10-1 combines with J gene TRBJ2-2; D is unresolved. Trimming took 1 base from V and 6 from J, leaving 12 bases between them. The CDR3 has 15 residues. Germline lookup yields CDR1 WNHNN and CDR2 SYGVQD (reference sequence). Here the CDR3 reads CASSEYVPGPGELFF. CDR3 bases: TGCGCCAGCAGTGAGTACGTTCCGGGTCCCGGGGAGCTGTTTTTT.

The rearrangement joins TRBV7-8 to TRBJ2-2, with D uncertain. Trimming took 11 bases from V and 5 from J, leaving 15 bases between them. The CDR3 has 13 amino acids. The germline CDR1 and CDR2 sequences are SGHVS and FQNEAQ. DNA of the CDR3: TGTGCCCTCCTTTGGGCCCAGACCGGGGAGCTGTTTTTT. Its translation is CALLWAQTGELFF.

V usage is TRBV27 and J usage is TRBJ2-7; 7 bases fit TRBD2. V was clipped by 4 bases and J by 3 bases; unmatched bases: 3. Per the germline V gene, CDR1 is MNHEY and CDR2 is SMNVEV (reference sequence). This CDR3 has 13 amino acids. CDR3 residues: CASSSGLVYEQYF. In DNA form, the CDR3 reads TGTGCCAGCAGTTCAGGACTAGTCTACGAGCAGTACTTC.

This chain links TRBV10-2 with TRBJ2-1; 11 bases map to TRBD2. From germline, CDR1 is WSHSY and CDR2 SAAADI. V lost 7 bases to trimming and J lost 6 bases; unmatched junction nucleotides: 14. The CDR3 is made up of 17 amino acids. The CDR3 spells CASKGISGRAVGNEQFF. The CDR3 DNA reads TGCGCCAGCAAGGGGATTAGCGGGAGGGCAGTGGGCAATGAGCAGTTCTTC.

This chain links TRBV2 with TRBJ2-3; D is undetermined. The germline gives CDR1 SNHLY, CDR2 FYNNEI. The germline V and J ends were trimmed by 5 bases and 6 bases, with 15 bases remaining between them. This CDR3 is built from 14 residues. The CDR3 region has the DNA TGTGCCAGCAGTCCTCCCCTTTTTCTGGATACGCAGTATTTT. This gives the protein CASSPPLFLDTQYF.

The CDR3 DNA reads TGCAGCGTTGAAGACTGGAGGAACAGGGGTGATGAGCAGTTCTTC. This codes for CSVEDWRNRGDEQFF. The chain is built from TRBV29-1 and TRBJ2-1, with 7 nucleotides matching TRBD1. This CDR3 has 15 residues. Per germline, CDR1 SQVTM and CDR2 ANQGSEA. With V trimmed by 0 bases and J by 8 bases, 10 bases remained unmatched.

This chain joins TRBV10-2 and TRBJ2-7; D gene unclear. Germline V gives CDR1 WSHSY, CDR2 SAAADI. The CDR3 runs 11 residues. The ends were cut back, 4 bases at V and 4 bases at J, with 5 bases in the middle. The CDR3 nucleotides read TGCGCCAGCAGTGTAGGATACGAGCAGTACTTC. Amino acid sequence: CASSVGYEQYF.

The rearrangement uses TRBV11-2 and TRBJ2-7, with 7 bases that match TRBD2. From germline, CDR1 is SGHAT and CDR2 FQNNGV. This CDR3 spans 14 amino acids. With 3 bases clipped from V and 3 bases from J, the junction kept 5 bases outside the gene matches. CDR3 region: CASSFGGEIYEQYF. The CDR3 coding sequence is TGTGCCAGCAGCTTTGGGGGGGAAATCTACGAGCAGTACTTC.

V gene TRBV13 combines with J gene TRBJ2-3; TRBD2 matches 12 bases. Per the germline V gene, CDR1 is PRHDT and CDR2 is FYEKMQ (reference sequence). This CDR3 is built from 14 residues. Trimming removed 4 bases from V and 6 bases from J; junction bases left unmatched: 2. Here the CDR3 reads CASSSLAGGDTQYF. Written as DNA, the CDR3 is TGTGCCAGCAGCTCTCTAGCGGGAGGGGATACGCAGTATTTT.

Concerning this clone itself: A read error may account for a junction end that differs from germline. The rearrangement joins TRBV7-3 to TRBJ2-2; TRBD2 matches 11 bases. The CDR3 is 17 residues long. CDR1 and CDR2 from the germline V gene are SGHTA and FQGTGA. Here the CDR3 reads CASSLTTTSGMTGELFF. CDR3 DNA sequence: TGTGCCAGCAGCCTAACGACGACTAGCGGGATGACCGGGGAGCTGTTTTTT.

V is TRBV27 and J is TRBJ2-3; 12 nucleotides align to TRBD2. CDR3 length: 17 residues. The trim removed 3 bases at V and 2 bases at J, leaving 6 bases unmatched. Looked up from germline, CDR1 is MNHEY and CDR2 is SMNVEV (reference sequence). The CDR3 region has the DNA TGTGCCAGCAGTTTTATTACTAGCGGGAGGTACACAGATACGCAGTATTTT. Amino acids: CASSFITSGRYTDTQYF.

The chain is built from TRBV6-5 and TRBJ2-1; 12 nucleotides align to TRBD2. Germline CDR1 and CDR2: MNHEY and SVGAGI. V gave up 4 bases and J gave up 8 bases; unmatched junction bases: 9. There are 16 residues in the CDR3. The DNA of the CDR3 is TGTGCCAGCAGTTCCACCTCTAGCGGGAGGGCCGATGAGCAGTTCTTC. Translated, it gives CASSSTSSGRADEQFF.

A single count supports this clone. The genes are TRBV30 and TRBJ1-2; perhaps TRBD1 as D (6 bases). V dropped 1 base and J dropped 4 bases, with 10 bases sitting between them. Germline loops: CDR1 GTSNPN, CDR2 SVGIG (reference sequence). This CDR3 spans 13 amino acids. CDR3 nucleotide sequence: TGTGCCTGGAGTGACAGGGCGGGCTATGGCTACACCTTC. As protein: CAWSDRAGYGYTF.

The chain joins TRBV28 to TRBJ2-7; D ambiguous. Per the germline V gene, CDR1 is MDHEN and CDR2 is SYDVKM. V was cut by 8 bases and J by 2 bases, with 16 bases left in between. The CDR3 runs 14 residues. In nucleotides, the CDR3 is TGTGCCAGCCGGCGAGGTGAACGGCCCTACGAGCAGTACTTC. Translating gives CASRRGERPYEQYF. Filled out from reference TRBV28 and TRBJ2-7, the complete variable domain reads DVKVTQSSRYLVKRTGEKVFLECVQDMDHENMFWYRQDPGLGLRLIYFSYDVKMKEKGDIPEGYSVSREKKERFSLILESASTNQTSMYLCASRRGERPYEQYFGPGTRLTVT.